This TCR beta chain was recovered during a study of CD8 T cells in ankylosing spondylitis. With regard to this clonotype: The antigen is undetermined.

Making the TCR beta libraries involved quantitative 5'-RACE with molecular barcodes. TCRdb reprocessed the 5' RACE reads via MiXCR and lists one record per CDR3 protein. The repertoire has about 540,000 distinct CDR3 sequences, roughly 12% of them found once; the top ten carry around 6.8%. The CDR3 contains 14 residues. Germline CDR1 and CDR2: LGHDT and YNNKEL (reference sequence). Trimming removed 4 bases from V and 8 bases from J, with 17 bases in between. Points from the study as a whole: It appeared that ankylosing spondylitis blood was characterized by a TCR beta motif of under ten highly homologous variants. Earlier authors reported some of these motif variants in reactive arthritis synovial fluid and blood. Disease-associated clonotypes exhibited CD8+ identity and were relatively infrequent in peripheral blood. Clones tied to disease were said to be significantly enriched in matched ankylosing spondylitis synovial fluid.

Sequencing was carried out using blood, either unsorted or a sorted T cell fraction (not recorded which). This clonotype was sampled from a male donor with ankylosing spondylitis. V is TRBV3-1 and J is TRBJ1-1, with TRBD1 as a possible D gene (6 bases). CDR3 coding DNA: TGTGCCAGCAGCCGTGGAGGGGGGGCGCGGGAAGCTTTCTTT. Protein product: CASSRGGGAREAFF.